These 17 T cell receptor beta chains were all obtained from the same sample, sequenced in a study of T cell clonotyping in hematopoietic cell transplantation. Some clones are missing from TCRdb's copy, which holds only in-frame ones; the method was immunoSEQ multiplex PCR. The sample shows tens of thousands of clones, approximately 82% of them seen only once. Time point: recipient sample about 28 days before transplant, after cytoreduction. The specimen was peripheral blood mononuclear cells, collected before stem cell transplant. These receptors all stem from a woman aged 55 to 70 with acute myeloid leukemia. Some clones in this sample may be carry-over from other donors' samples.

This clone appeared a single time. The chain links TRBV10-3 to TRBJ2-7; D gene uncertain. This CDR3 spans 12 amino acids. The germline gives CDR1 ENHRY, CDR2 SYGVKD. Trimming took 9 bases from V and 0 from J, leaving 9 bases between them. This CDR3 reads CAISRSSYEQYF. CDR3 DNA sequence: TGTGCCATATCCCGGAGCTCCTACGAGCAGTACTTC.

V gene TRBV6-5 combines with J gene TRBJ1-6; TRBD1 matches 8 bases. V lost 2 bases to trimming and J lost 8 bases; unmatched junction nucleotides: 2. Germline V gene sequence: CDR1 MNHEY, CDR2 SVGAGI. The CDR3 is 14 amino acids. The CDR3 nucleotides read TGTGCCAGCAGTTACGGACAGGGATATTCACCCCTCCACTTT. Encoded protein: CASSYGQGYSPLHF.

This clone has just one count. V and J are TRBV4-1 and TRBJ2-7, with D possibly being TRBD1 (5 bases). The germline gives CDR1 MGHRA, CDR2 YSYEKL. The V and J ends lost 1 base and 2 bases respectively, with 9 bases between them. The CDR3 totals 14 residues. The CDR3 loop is CASSQAWTTYEQYF. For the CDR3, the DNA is TGCGCCAGCAGCCAAGCTTGGACAACCTACGAGCAGTACTTC.

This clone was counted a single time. This CDR3 reads CASSSNRVYEQYF. DNA for the CDR3: TGTGCCAGCAGCTCTAACAGGGTCTACGAGCAGTACTTC. This sequence joins TRBV5-4 and TRBJ2-7, with TRBD1 as a possible D gene (6 bases). V lost 3 bases and J lost 3, with 10 bases in between. The CDR3 is 13 residues long. Germline values: CDR1 SGHNT, CDR2 YYREEE (reference sequence).

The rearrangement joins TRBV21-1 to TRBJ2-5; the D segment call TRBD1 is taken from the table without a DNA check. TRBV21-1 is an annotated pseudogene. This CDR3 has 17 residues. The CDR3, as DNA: TGTGCCAGCAGCCCAAAGAGTGAAGGGGACAGCCAAGAGACCCAGTACTTC. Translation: CASSPKSEGDSQETQYF.

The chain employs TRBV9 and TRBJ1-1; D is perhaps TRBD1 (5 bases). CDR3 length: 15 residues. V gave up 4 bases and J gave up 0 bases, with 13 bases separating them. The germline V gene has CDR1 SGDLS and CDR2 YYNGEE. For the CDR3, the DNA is TGTGCCAGCAGCATTGACGCAGGGCTGAACACTGAAGCTTTCTTT. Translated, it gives CASSIDAGLNTEAFF. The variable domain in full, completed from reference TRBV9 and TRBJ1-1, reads DSGVTQTPKHLITATGQRVTLRCSPRSGDLSVYWYQQSLDQGLQFLIQYYNGEERAKGNILERFSAQQFPDLHSELNLSSLELGDSALYFCASSIDAGLNTEAFFGQGTRLTVV.

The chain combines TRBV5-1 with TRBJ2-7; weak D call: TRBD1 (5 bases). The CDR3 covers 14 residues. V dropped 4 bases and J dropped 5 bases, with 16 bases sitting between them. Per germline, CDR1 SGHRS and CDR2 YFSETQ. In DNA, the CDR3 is TGCGCCAGCAGCCGGACACTACAGATTGACGAGCAGTACTTC. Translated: CASSRTLQIDEQYF.

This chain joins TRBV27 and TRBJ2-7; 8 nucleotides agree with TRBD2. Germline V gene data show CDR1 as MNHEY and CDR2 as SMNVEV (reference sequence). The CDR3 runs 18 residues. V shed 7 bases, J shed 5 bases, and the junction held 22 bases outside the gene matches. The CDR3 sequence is CASMPAGGVRGGRNEQYF. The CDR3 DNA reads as TGTGCCAGCATGCCCGCTGGCGGGGTTCGGGGCGGGAGGAACGAGCAGTACTTC.

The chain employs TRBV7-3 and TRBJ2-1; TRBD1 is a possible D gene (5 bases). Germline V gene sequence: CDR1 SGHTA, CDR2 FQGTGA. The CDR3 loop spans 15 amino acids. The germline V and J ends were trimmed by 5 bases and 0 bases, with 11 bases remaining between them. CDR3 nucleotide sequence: TGTGCCAGCAGCGCAGGGCGGAGCTCCTACAATGAGCAGTTCTTC. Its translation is CASSAGRSSYNEQFF. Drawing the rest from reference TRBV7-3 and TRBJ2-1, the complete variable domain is GAGVSQTPSNKVTEKGKYVELRCDPISGHTALYWYRQSLGQGPEFLIYFQGTGAADDSGLPNDRFFAVRPEGSVSTLKIQRTERGDSAVYLCASSAGRSSYNEQFFGPGTRLTVL.

Written as DNA, the CDR3 is TGTGCCAGCACAGCAGGGCAGCCCCCCTATGGCTACACCTTC. This sequence encodes CASTAGQPPYGYTF. This chain joins TRBV28 and TRBJ1-2, with D tentatively TRBD1 (5 bases). Germline CDR1 MDHEN, CDR2 SYDVKM. With 7 bases removed from V and 4 bases from J, the gap between germline ends came to 16 bases. This CDR3 comprises 14 residues.

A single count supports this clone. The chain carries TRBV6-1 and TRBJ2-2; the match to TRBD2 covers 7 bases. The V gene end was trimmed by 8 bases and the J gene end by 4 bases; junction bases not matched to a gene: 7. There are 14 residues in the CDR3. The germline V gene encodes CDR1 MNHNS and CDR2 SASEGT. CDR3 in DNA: TGTGCCAGCTTACAGCGGGGCGCCACCGGGGAGCTGTTTTTT. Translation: CASLQRGATGELFF.

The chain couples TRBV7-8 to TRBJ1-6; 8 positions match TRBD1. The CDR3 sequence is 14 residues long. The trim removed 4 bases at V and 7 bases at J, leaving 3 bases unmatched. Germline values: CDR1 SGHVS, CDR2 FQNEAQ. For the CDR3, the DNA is TGTGCCAGCAGCTCGGACAGGGTAAATTCACCCCTCCACTTT. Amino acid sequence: CASSSDRVNSPLHF. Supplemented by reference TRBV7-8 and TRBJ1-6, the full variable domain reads GAGVSQSPRYKVAKRGQDVALRCDPISGHVSLFWYQQALGQGPEFLTYFQNEAQLDKSGLPSDRFFAERPEGSVSTLKIQRTQQEDSAVYLCASSSDRVNSPLHFGNGTRLTVT.

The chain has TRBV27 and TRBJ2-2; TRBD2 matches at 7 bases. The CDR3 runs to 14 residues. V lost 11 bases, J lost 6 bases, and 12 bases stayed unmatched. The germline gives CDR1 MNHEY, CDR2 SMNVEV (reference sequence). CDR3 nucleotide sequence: TGTGCCTCTACGGGGGGAGTTTTCTCCGGGGAGCTGTTTTTT. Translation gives CASTGGVFSGELFF.

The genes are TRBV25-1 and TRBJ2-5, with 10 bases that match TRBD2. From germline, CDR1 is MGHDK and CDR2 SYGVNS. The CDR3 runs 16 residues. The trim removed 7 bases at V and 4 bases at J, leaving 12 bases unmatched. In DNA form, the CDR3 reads TGTGCCAGCATAGAGCGGGGGGGGATGGGTGGAGAGACCCAGTACTTC. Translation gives CASIERGGMGGETQYF.

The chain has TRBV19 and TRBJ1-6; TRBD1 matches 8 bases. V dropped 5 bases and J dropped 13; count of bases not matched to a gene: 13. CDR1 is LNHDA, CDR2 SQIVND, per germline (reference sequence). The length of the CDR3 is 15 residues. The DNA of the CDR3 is TGTGCCAGTAGTGGGGCCGGGACAGGAGAGTTGCCCCTCCACTTT. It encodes CASSGAGTGELPLHF.

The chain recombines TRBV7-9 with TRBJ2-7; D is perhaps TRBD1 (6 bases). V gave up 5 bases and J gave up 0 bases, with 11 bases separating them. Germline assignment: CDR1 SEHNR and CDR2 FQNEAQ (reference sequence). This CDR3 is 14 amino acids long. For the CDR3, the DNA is TGTGCCAGCAGCCTAGGGGGAAACTCCTACGAGCAGTACTTC. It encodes CASSLGGNSYEQYF.

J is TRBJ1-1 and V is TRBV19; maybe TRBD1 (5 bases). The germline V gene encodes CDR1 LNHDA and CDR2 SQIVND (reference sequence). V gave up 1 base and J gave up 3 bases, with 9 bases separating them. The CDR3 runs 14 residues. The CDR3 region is CASSIAGGDTEAFF. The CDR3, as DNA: TGTGCCAGTAGTATAGCTGGAGGGGACACTGAAGCTTTCTTT.